Listed here are 8 T cell receptor beta chains from one sample, sequenced in a study of CD8+ T cells in alopecia areata. The authors extracted RNA and reverse transcribed it into cDNA as the sequencing template. Generated by immunoSEQ multiplex PCR, the TCRdb table keeps only in-frame clones and is missing some. This sample carries about 190,000 clones, roughly 62% of them seen once, and the ten largest clones take roughly 12%. The treatment denotes: oral pan-JAK inhibitor, 5-10 mg twice daily. The specimen comprised CD8+ T cells sorted from blood, sampled at week 24, from a patient treated with tofacitinib. These receptors all stem from a human donor with alopecia areata.

The J gene is TRBJ1-1, the V gene TRBV18; D gene unclear. Germline lookup yields CDR1 KGHSH and CDR2 LQKENI. CDR3 length: 14 amino acids. Between the trimmed V and J ends, which lost 2 bases and 3 bases, there was a span of 10 bases. In nucleotides, the CDR3 is TGTGCCAGCTCACCATTGGGATGGGACACTGAAGCTTTCTTT. Translating it yields CASSPLGWDTEAFF.

This rearrangement joins TRBV5-4 to TRBJ1-6; D remains unclear. V was cut by 0 bases and J by 12 bases, with 13 bases left in between. Germline V gene data show CDR1 as SGHNT and CDR2 as YYREEE (reference sequence). CDR3 size: 14 residues. CDR3 coding DNA: TGTGCCAGCAGCTTGGGTCGGACCGCCAGACCCCTCCACTTT. This translates into CASSLGRTARPLHF.

The V call is TRBV9, the J call TRBJ1-1; D call uncertain. Per germline, CDR1 SGDLS and CDR2 YYNGEE. V was clipped by 0 bases and J by 1 base, with 4 bases between them. CDR3 length: 13 residues. The CDR3 nucleotides read TGTGCCAGCAGCGTAGGCGCGAACACTGAAGCTTTCTTT. Translating gives CASSVGANTEAFF. The whole variable domain, filled in from reference TRBV9 and TRBJ1-1, reads DSGVTQTPKHLITATGQRVTLRCSPRSGDLSVYWYQQSLDQGLQFLIQYYNGEERAKGNILERFSAQQFPDLHSELNLSSLELGDSALYFCASSVGANTEAFFGQGTRLTVV.

This sequence joins TRBV6-5 and TRBJ1-5; 7 nucleotides agree with TRBD1. J gave up 6 bases and V 5 bases, and 10 bases lay outside the gene matches. There are 15 residues in the CDR3. Germline V gives CDR1 MNHEY, CDR2 SVGAGI. The CDR3 protein is CASSTGQAPGQPQHF. The CDR3 DNA reads TGTGCCAGCAGTACTGGACAGGCGCCCGGTCAGCCCCAGCATTTT.

The rearrangement links TRBV13 to TRBJ2-2, with D unresolved. Germline loops: CDR1 PRHDT, CDR2 FYEKMQ (reference sequence). The CDR3 is 15 residues long. V was clipped by 2 bases and J by 4 bases, with 11 bases between them. The CDR3 nucleotides are TGTGCCAGCAGCTTACCGTCGTCGGGCACCGGGGAGCTGTTTTTT. This translates into CASSLPSSGTGELFF. Full variable domain (rest looked up from reference TRBV13 and TRBJ2-2): AAGVIQSPRHLIKEKRETATLKCYPIPRHDTVYWYQQGPGQDPQFLISFYEKMQSDKGSIPDRFSAQQFSDYHSELNMSSLELGDSALYFCASSLPSSGTGELFFGEGSRLTVL.

The chain recombines TRBV7-9 with TRBJ1-2; D possibly corresponds to TRBD1 (5 bases). The CDR3 consists of 12 residues. V was clipped by 4 bases and J by 6 bases, with 9 bases between them. In germline, CDR1 is SEHNR, CDR2 FQNEAQ (reference sequence). The CDR3 here is CASSSPGDGYTF. Here the CDR3 DNA reads TGTGCCAGCAGCTCCCCGGGGGATGGCTACACCTTC. The complete variable domain, with remaining parts taken from reference TRBV7-9 and TRBJ1-2, reads DTGVSQNPRHKITKRGQNVTFRCDPISEHNRLYWYRQTLGQGPEFLTYFQNEAQLEKSRLLSDRFSAERPKGSFSTLEIQRTEQGDSAMYLCASSSPGDGYTFGSGTRLTVV.

This clone was counted between two and nine times. In the same sample, other DNA sequences code for this CDR3. The genes are TRBV5-6 and TRBJ1-5, with TRBD1 matching over 8 bases. The CDR3 runs 14 residues. The V segment lost 4 bases and the J segment 6 bases; nucleotides outside the gene matches: 6. Per germline, CDR1 SGHDT and CDR2 YYEEEE. The CDR3 loop reads CASSPGQGGQPQHF. CDR3 in DNA: TGTGCCAGCAGCCCCGGACAGGGTGGTCAGCCCCAGCATTTT.

The chain employs TRBV30 and TRBJ1-5, with TRBD1 identical over 9 bases. Unmatched junction bases numbered 9, after V lost 2 bases and J lost 7 bases. The CDR3 extends over 15 amino acids. CDR1 and CDR2 (germline): GTSNPN, SVGIG (reference sequence). CDR3 amino acids: CAWSSGTGSNQPQHF. The DNA of the CDR3 is TGTGCCTGGAGTTCCGGGACAGGGTCCAACCAGCCCCAGCATTTT.